The present T cell receptor (beta chain) was sequenced within a study of OX40 agonist ivuxolimab in advanced cancers. CDR3 length: 15 residues. Germline values: CDR1 LNHDA, CDR2 SQIVND (reference sequence). V was trimmed by 3 bases and J by 0 bases, leaving 9 bases between them. Any history of autoimmune disease or systemic immunosuppression disqualified patients. Assay: immunoSEQ multiplex PCR; the TCRdb copy retains only in-frame clones and omits some. The repertoire holds about 15,000 clones, 84% seen once, with around 72% in the top ten. Specimen: CD4+ or CD8+ T cells sorted from blood, collected in a trial of the OX40 agonist ivuxolimab. The receptor's source is an adult with an advanced solid tumor such as melanoma, head and neck, liver or kidney cancer. This chain uses TRBV19 with TRBJ1-5, with D maybe TRBD1 (6 bases). The CDR3 loop is CASSIDRFSNQPQHF. The CDR3 DNA is TGTGCCAGTAGTATCGACAGGTTTAGCAATCAGCCCCAGCATTTT.